The 9 T cell receptor beta chains below all came from one sample that was sequenced in a study of early T cells in non-severe SARS-CoV-2 infection. TCRdb used MiXCR to reprocess the 5' RACE reads, holding one entry per CDR3 protein. This sample has more than 90,000 distinct CDR3 sequences, with 13% found just once. The sequenced sample consisted of whole blood. The receptors originated from an adult who was a healthcare worker with PCR-confirmed SARS-CoV-2 infection or an uninfected control (not recorded which).

Comments on this clonotype: This may come from a read error, since a much larger clone is one base off. This chain links TRBV20-1 with TRBJ2-7, with 11 bases identical to TRBD1. The germline gives CDR1 DFQATT, CDR2 SNEGSKA (reference sequence). This CDR3 has 16 amino acids. The CDR3 DNA reads as TGCAGTGATAGAGGGACGTCCGGGACAGGGGGTCGCGAGCAGTACTTC. This gives the protein CSDRGTSGTGGREQYF.

The V call is TRBV20-1, the J call TRBJ2-7; 10 nucleotides align to TRBD1. Germline-derived CDR1 and CDR2 are DFQATT and SNEGSKA (reference sequence). J lost 3 bases, V lost 6 bases, and 8 bases had no gene match. This CDR3 has 14 residues. The chain's CDR3 is CSATWDRGFYEQYF. In DNA, the CDR3 is TGCAGTGCCACCTGGGACAGGGGATTCTACGAGCAGTACTTC.

This clonotype was recorded many times. The J gene is TRBJ2-1, the V gene TRBV18; 9 bases match TRBD1. Germline assignment: CDR1 KGHSH and CDR2 LQKENI. V dropped 2 bases and J dropped 7; count of bases not matched to a gene: 9. There are 16 residues in the CDR3. CDR3 DNA: TGTGCCAGCTCACCAAAATCCTTGACAGGGGGGAATGAGCAGTTCTTC. Its translation is CASSPKSLTGGNEQFF.

In this sample, this clonotype turned up many times. The gene calls are TRBV7-3 and TRBJ1-2, with D possibly TRBD1 on 6 matching bases. V shed 1 base and J shed 3 bases, with 12 bases lying between them. This CDR3 spans 15 amino acids. Looked up from germline, CDR1 is SGHTA and CDR2 is FQGTGA. CDR3 coding DNA: TGTGCCAGCAGCTTAAAGGCGGGGGCCGACTATGGCTACACCTTC. Translation gives CASSLKAGADYGYTF.

The rearrangement joins TRBV6-5 to TRBJ2-7; no clear D gene. Trimming pared 5 bases from V and 3 bases from J, leaving 20 bases between. Germline CDR1 MNHEY, CDR2 SVGAGI. The CDR3 is made up of 16 amino acids. For the CDR3, the DNA is TGTGCCAGCAGTCGCAGTGGTCTGACCTATTACTACGAGCAGTACTTC. Its protein is CASSRSGLTYYYEQYF.

In its sample, this clonotype was seen a few times. The chain couples TRBV20-1 to TRBJ2-5; the D call may be TRBD1 or TRBD2 (6 bases each). Per the germline V gene, CDR1 is DFQATT and CDR2 is SNEGSKA (reference sequence). The CDR3 length is 16 residues. Trimming cost V 4 bases and J 7 bases, with 25 bases left between them. CDR3 nucleotides: TGCAGTGCTATGGGGGGCTTGAATAGCGAGCAACTGACCCAGTACTTC. It encodes CSAMGGLNSEQLTQYF.

This clonotype has a count of ten or more. This sequence joins TRBV5-1 and TRBJ2-3; D perhaps matches TRBD1 (6 bases). V was trimmed by 1 base and J by 2 bases, leaving 14 bases between them. In germline, CDR1 is SGHRS, CDR2 YFSETQ. This CDR3 has 16 residues. The CDR3, as DNA: TGCGCCAGCAGCTTGCAGGGGTCGATACCCACAGATACGCAGTATTTT. Protein product: CASSLQGSIPTDTQYF.

The chain employs TRBV12-3 or TRBV12-4 and TRBJ2-1, with 10 bases matching TRBD2. J was trimmed by 5 bases and V by 2 bases; bases with no gene match: 3. There are 15 residues in the CDR3. As DNA, the CDR3 is TGTGCCAGCAGTTTACTAGCGGGGGTAAACAATGAGCAGTTCTTC. Amino acids: CASSLLAGVNNEQFF.

This clonotype was detected a few times. This chain uses TRBV5-1 with TRBJ1-5, with D possibly being TRBD1 (5 bases). Trimming took 2 bases from V and 5 from J, leaving 8 bases between them. This CDR3 spans 13 amino acids. Germline V CDR1 and CDR2: SGHRS, YFSETQ. CDR3 protein: CASSFQGDQPQHF. CDR3 DNA sequence: TGCGCCAGCAGCTTTCAAGGGGATCAGCCCCAGCATTTT.